This passage covers 2 T cell receptor beta chains from one sample sequenced in a study of spatial heterogeneity in lung cancer. Stated time point: blood at routine non-recurrence follow-up after resection. One entry per CDR3 protein, called by TCRdb with MiXCR from the 5' RACE reads. The table has under 150,000 distinct CDR3 sequences, 10% to 11% seen once. The sequencing here drew on PBMCs, taken at follow-up. These receptors were obtained from a female donor with early-stage non-small cell lung cancer.

The chain couples TRBV6-5 to TRBJ2-5; 8 nucleotides agree with TRBD1. The CDR3 runs to 15 residues. V lost 4 bases, J lost 7 bases, and 11 bases stayed unmatched. Looked up from germline, CDR1 is MNHEY and CDR2 is SVGAGI. CDR3 in amino acids: CASSSGQGEGRTQYF. CDR3 DNA sequence: TGTGCCAGCAGTTCCGGACAGGGCGAAGGTCGGACCCAGTACTTC.

This clonotype was counted only a few times. V is TRBV28 and J is TRBJ2-3; the D gene is possibly TRBD1 (5 bases). The V end was cut by 6 bases, the J end by 5 bases, with 18 bases between. Germline CDR1 is MDHEN and CDR2 is SYDVKM. The CDR3 is made up of 15 amino acids. Here the CDR3 DNA reads TGTGCCAGCAGAGCCGTTGGGGCTGGAAGAGATACGCAGTATTTT. Protein sequence: CASRAVGAGRDTQYF.